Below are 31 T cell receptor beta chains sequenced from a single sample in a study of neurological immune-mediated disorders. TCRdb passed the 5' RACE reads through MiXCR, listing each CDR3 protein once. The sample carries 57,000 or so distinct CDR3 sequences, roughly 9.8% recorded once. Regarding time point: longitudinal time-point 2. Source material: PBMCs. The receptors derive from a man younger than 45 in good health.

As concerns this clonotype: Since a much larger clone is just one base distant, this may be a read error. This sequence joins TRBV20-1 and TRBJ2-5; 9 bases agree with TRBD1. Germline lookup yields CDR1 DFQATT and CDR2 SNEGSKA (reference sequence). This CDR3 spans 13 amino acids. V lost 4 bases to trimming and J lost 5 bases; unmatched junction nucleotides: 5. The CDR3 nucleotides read TGCAGTGCTATGGGGGACAGGGTTGAGACCCAGTACTTC. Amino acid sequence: CSAMGDRVETQYF.

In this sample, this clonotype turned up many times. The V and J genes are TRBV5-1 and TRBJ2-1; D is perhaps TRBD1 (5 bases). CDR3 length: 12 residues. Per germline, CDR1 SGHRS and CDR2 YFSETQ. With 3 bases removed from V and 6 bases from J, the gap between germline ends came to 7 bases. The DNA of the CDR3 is TGCGCCAGCAGCTGGGGCGTCAATGAGCAGTTCTTC. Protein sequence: CASSWGVNEQFF.

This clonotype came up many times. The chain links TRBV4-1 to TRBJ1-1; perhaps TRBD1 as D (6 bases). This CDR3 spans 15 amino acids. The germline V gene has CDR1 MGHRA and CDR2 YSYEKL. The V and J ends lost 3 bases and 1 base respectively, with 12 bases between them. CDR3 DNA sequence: TGCGCCAGCAGCCATTTACAGGGACCGAACACTGAAGCTTTCTTT. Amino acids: CASSHLQGPNTEAFF.

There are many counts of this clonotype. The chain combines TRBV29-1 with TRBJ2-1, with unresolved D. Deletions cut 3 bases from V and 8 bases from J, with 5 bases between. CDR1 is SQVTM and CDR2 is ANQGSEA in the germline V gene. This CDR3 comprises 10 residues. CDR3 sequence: CSVDWDEQFF. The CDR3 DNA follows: TGCAGCGTTGATTGGGATGAGCAGTTCTTC.

The CDR3 DNA sequence: TGCGCCAGCAGCTTGGTAGTGGCAGGGGGATACAATGAGCAGTTCTTC. It encodes CASSLVVAGGYNEQFF. This chain links TRBV5-1 with TRBJ2-1; TRBD1 agrees at 7 bases. The J segment lost 4 bases and the V segment lost 0 bases, leaving 7 bases of the junction unmatched. This CDR3 spans 16 amino acids. Germline V gene sequence: CDR1 SGHRS, CDR2 YFSETQ. The full variable domain, completed using reference TRBV5-1 and TRBJ2-1, is KAGVTQTPRYLIKTRGQQVTLSCSPISGHRSVSWYQQTPGQGLQFLFEYFSETQRNKGNFPGRFSGRQFSNSRSEMNVSTLELGDSALYLCASSLVVAGGYNEQFFGPGTRLTVL.

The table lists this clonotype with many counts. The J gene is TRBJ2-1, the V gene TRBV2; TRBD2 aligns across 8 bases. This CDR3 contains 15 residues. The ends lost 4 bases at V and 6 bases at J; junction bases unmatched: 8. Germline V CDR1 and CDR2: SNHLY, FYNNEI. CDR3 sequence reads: CASSVFGRAGNEQFF. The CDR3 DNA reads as TGTGCCAGCAGTGTCTTCGGGAGGGCGGGCAATGAGCAGTTCTTC.

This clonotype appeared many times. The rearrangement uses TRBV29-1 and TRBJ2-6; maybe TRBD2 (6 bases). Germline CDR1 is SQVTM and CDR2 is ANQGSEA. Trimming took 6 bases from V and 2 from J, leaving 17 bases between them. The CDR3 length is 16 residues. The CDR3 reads CSVQGPTGAGANVLTF. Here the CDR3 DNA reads TGCAGCGTCCAAGGACCCACGGGAGCTGGGGCCAACGTCCTGACTTTC.

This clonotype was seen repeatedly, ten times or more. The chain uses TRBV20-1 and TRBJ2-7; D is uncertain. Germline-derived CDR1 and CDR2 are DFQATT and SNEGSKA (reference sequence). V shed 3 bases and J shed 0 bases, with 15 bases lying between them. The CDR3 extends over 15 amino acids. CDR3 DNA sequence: TGCAGTGCTAGGCCGCTACAAGAAAGCTCCTACGAGCAGTACTTC. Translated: CSARPLQESSYEQYF.

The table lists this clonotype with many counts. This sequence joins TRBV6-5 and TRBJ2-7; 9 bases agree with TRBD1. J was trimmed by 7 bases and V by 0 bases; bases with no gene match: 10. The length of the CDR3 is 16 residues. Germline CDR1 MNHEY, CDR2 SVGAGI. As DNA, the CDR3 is TGTGCCAGCAGTTACTCCCGAGCCGGGACAGGGAGGGAGCAGTACTTC. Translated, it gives CASSYSRAGTGREQYF.

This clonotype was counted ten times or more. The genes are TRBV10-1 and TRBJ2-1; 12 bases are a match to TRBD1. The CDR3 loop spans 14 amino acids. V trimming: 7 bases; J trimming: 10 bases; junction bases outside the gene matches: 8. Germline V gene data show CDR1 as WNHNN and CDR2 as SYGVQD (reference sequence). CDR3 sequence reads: CASTSGTGGTEQFF. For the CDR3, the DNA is TGCGCCAGCACCTCCGGGACAGGGGGCACAGAGCAGTTCTTC.

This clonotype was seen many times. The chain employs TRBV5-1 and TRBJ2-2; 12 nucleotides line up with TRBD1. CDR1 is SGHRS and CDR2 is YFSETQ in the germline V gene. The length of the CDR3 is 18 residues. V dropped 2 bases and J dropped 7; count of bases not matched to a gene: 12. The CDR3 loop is CASSFFRPGQGAFGELFF. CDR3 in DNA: TGCGCCAGCAGCTTCTTCAGACCGGGACAGGGGGCGTTCGGGGAGCTGTTTTTT.

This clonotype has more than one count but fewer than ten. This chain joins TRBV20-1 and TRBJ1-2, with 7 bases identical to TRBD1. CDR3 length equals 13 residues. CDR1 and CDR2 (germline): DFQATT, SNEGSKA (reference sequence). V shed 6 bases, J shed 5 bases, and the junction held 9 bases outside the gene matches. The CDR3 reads CSAQTGTAYGYTF. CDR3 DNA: TGCAGTGCGCAAACCGGGACAGCTTATGGCTACACCTTC.

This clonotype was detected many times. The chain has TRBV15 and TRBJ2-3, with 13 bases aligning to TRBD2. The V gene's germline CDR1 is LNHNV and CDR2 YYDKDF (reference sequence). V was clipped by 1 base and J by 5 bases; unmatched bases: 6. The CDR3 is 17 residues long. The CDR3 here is CATSRGGTSGIGDTQYF. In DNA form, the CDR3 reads TGTGCCACCAGCAGAGGGGGGACTAGCGGGATAGGAGATACGCAGTATTTT.

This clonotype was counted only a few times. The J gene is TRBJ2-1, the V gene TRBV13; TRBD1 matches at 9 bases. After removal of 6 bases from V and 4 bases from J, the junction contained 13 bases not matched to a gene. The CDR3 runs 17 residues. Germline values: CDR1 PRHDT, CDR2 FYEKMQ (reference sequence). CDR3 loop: CASSGSRDREGYNEQFF. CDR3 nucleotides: TGTGCCAGCAGTGGCAGCCGGGACAGGGAAGGGTACAATGAGCAGTTCTTC.

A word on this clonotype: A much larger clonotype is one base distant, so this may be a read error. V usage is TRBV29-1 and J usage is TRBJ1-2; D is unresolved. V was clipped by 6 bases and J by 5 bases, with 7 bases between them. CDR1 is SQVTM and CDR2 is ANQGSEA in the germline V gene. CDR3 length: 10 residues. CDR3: CSVQEYGYTF. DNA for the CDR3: TGCAGCGTCCAAGAGTATGGCTACACCTTC. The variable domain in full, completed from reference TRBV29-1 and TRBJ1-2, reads SAVISQKPSRDICQRGTSLTIQCQVDSQVTMMFWYRQQPGQSLTLIATANQGSEATYESGFVIDKFPISRPNLTFSTLTVSNMSPEDSSIYLCSVQEYGYTFGSGTRLTVV.

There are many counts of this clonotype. In nucleotides, the CDR3 is TGTGCCAGCCCTCGGGACAGGCCGCCTTACGAGCAGTACTTC. This codes for CASPRDRPPYEQYF. The genes are TRBV7-9 and TRBJ2-7; 8 bases are a match to TRBD1. The CDR3 is 14 residues long. The V and J ends lost 8 bases and 4 bases, in that order; junction bases with no gene match: 10. Germline V CDR1 and CDR2: SEHNR, FQNEAQ (reference sequence).

The CDR3 coding sequence is TGTGCCAGCAGTTACGGCGGGAGCGACTCCTACGAGCAGTACTTC. Protein: CASSYGGSDSYEQYF. V gene TRBV6-6 combines with J gene TRBJ2-7; 7 nucleotides agree with TRBD2. This CDR3 comprises 15 residues. Per germline, CDR1 MNHNY and CDR2 SVGAGI (reference sequence). J lost 0 bases, V lost 2 bases, and 4 bases had no gene match.

The CDR3 DNA reads as TGTGCCAGCAGCTTAGTCCAGGCCAACAATGAGCAGTTCTTC. This codes for CASSLVQANNEQFF. This chain joins TRBV7-6 and TRBJ2-1; D gene uncertain. Between the trimmed V and J ends, which lost 1 base and 5 bases, there was a span of 9 bases. The CDR3 loop spans 14 amino acids. Germline lookup yields CDR1 SGHVS and CDR2 FNYEAQ.

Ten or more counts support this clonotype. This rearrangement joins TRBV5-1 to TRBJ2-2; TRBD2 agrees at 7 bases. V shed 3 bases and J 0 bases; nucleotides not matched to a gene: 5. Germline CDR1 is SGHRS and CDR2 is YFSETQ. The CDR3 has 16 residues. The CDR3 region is CASSWGGRANTGELFF. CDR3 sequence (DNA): TGCGCCAGCAGCTGGGGGGGACGGGCGAACACCGGGGAGCTGTTTTTT. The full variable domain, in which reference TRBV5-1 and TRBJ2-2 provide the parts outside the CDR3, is KAGVTQTPRYLIKTRGQQVTLSCSPISGHRSVSWYQQTPGQGLQFLFEYFSETQRNKGNFPGRFSGRQFSNSRSEMNVSTLELGDSALYLCASSWGGRANTGELFFGEGSRLTVL.

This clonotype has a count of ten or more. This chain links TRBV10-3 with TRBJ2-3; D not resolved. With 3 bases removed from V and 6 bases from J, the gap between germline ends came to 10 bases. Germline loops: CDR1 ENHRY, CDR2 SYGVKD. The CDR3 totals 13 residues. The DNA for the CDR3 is TGTGCCATCAGTGAAACGGGTCCGGATACGCAGTATTTT. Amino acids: CAISETGPDTQYF.

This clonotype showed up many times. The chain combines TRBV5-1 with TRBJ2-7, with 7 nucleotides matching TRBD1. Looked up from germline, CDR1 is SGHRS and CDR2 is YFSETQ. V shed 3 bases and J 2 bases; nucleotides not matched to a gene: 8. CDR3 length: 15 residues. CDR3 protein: CASSSLGTATYEQYF. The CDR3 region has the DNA TGCGCCAGCAGCTCGCTCGGGACAGCGACCTACGAGCAGTACTTC.

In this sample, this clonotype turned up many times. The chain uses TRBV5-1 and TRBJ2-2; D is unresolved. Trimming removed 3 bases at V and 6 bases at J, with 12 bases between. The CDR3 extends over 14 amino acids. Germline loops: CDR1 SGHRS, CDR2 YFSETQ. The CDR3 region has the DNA TGCGCCAGCAGCTCGGTGCTTGGGGCCGGGGAGCTGTTTTTT. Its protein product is CASSSVLGAGELFF.

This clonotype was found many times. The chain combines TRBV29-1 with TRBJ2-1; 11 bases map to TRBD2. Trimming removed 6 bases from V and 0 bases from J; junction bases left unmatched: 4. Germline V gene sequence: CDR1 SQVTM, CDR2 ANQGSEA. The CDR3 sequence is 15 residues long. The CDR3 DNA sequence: TGCAGCGTCCCCACTAGCGGGAGCTCCTACAATGAGCAGTTCTTC. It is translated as CSVPTSGSSYNEQFF.

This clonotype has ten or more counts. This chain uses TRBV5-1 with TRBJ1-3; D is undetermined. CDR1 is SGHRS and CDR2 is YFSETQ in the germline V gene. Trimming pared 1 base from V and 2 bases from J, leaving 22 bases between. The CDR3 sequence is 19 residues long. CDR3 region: CASSLRPSSDGLAGNTIYF. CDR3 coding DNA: TGCGCCAGCAGCTTGCGCCCTTCATCGGATGGTCTCGCTGGAAACACCATATATTTT.

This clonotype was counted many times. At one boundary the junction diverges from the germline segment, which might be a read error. This chain's CDR3 is CAFREASGGPVLF. CDR3 nucleotides: TGTGCCTTTCGGGAGGCTAGCGGGGGACCCGTGCTCTTC. This chain uses TRBV10-3 with TRBJ2-1, with 10 bases identical to TRBD2. CDR1 is ENHRY, CDR2 SYGVKD, per germline. This CDR3 has 13 residues.

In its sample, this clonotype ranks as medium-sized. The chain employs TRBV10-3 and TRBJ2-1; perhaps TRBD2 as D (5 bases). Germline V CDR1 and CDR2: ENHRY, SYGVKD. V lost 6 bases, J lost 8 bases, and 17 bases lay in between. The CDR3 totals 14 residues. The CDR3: CAISIATNTDEQFF. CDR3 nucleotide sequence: TGTGCCATCAGCATAGCGACGAATACGGATGAGCAGTTCTTC.

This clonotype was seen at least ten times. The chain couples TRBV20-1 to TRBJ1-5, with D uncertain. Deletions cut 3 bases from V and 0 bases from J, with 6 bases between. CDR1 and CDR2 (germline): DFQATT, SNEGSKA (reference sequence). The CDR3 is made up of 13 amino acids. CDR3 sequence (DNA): TGCAGTGCTAGGTATAATAGCAATCAGCCCCAGCATTTT. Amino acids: CSARYNSNQPQHF.

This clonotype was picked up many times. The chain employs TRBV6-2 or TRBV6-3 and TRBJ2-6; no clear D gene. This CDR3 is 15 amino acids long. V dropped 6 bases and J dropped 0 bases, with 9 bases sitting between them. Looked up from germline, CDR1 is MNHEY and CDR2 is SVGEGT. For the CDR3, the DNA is TGTGCCAGCAGCCGACGGGTCTCTGGGGCCAACGTCCTGACTTTC. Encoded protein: CASSRRVSGANVLTF.

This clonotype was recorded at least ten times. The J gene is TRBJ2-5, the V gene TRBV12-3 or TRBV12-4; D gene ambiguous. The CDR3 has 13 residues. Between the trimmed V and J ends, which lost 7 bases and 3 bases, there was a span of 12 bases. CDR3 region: CASTAGRKETQYF. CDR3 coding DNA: TGTGCCAGCACCGCCGGAAGGAAAGAGACCCAGTACTTC.

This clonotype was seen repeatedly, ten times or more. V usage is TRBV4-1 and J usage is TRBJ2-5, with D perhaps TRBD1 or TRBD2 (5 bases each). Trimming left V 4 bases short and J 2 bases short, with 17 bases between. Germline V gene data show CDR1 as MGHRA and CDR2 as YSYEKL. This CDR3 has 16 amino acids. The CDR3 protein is CASSLAPGRGQETQYF. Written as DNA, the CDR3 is TGCGCCAGCAGCCTCGCCCCGGGACGCGGACAAGAGACCCAGTACTTC.

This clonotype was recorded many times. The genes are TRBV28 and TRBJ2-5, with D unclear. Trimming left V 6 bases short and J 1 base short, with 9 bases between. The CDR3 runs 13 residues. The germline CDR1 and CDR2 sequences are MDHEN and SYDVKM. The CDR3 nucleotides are TGTGCCAGCAGGGACGACCTCCAAGAGACCCAGTACTTC. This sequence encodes CASRDDLQETQYF.